Shown below are 30 T cell receptor beta chains from a single sample sequenced in a study of glioma-infiltrating T cells after dendritic cell vaccination. Time point meaning: after dendritic cell vaccination, including at tumor progression/relapse. Here immunoSEQ multiplex PCR was the method, and the copy in TCRdb shows in-frame clones only, minus some. The data hold about 94,000 clones, with over 80% observed a single time. Source: blood, taken after dendritic cell vaccination. The receptors originated from a human donor with glioblastoma.

The chain joins TRBV2 to TRBJ2-1, with D possibly being TRBD1 (5 bases). CDR1 SNHLY and CDR2 FYNNEI come from the germline V gene. The V end lost 6 bases, the J end lost 7 bases, and 13 bases lay between the germline ends. The CDR3 extends over 13 amino acids. The CDR3 DNA sequence: TGTGCCAGCAGGACAGATAAGGCTAATGAGCAGTTCTTC. It encodes CASRTDKANEQFF.

V gene TRBV7-2 combines with J gene TRBJ1-2; tentatively, D is TRBD1 (5 bases). Trimming cost V 5 bases and J 1 base, with 11 bases left between them. Germline lookup yields CDR1 SGHTA and CDR2 FQGNSA. This CDR3 region has 14 residues. The CDR3 here is CASSPGTFNYGYTF. The CDR3 DNA reads as TGTGCCAGCAGCCCAGGGACTTTTAACTATGGCTACACCTTC.

The chain couples TRBV11-1 to TRBJ2-1, with D perhaps matching TRBD2 (6 bases). Trimming shortened V by 6 bases and J by 5 bases, and 14 bases separated the two germline ends. The CDR3 runs 14 residues. Per the germline V gene, CDR1 is SGHAT and CDR2 is FQDESV (reference sequence). CDR3 region: CASRLLPSDNEQFF. For the CDR3, the DNA is TGTGCCAGCAGACTACTTCCTAGCGACAATGAGCAGTTCTTC. The variable domain in full, with the rest retrieved from reference TRBV11-1 and TRBJ2-1, is EAEVAQSPRYKITEKSQAVAFWCDPISGHATLYWYRQILGQGPELLVQFQDESVVDDSQLPKDRFSAERLKGVDSTLKIQPAELGDSAMYLCASRLLPSDNEQFFGPGTRLTVL.

This chain connects TRBV5-6 to TRBJ2-7; 7 bases are a match to TRBD1. Germline CDR1 SGHDT, CDR2 YYEEEE. Unmatched junction bases numbered 7, after V lost 4 bases and J lost 3 bases. The CDR3 is 14 residues long. The CDR3 region is CASSVPQGNYEQYF. CDR3 DNA sequence: TGTGCCAGCAGCGTTCCACAGGGGAACTACGAGCAGTACTTC.

The CDR3 sequence is CASSLIGGNYGYTF. In DNA form, the CDR3 reads TGTGCCAGCAGTTTGATTGGGGGGAACTATGGCTACACCTTC. The chain recombines TRBV28 with TRBJ1-2; tentative D call: TRBD1 (5 bases). The CDR3 covers 14 residues. Trimming stripped 3 bases from V and 2 bases from J, with 10 bases between. The germline V gene has CDR1 MDHEN and CDR2 SYDVKM.

The chain joins TRBV9 to TRBJ1-2, with D unclear. This CDR3 contains 16 residues. V shed 4 bases and J shed 8 bases, with 24 bases lying between them. Germline loops: CDR1 SGDLS, CDR2 YYNGEE. The CDR3 loop is CASSRADGGIWVGYTF. In DNA form, the CDR3 reads TGTGCCAGCAGCCGGGCTGACGGAGGGATCTGGGTAGGCTACACCTTC.

The CDR3 reads CASSLRGGGGELFF. The CDR3, as DNA: TGTGCCAGCAGTTTACGAGGCGGGGGAGGGGAGCTGTTTTTT. The V and J genes are TRBV28 and TRBJ2-2; 7 bases align to TRBD2. The CDR3 totals 14 residues. Germline assignment: CDR1 MDHEN and CDR2 SYDVKM. V lost 2 bases to trimming and J lost 8 bases; unmatched junction nucleotides: 5.

The chain is built from TRBV11-2 and TRBJ2-5; no clear D. The end of the DNA aligns better with TRBJ2-7, so the J call may be wrong. Germline V gene data show CDR1 as SGHAT and CDR2 as FQNNGV. The CDR3 spans 12 residues. The CDR3 is CASSLARNEQYF. The CDR3 DNA follows: TGTGCCAGCAGCTTAGCCAGGAACGAGCAGTACTTC.

This rearrangement joins TRBV19 to TRBJ2-1, with 9 bases matching TRBD1. The CDR3 spans 15 residues. V was clipped by 5 bases and J by 3 bases; unmatched bases: 5. Germline V gene data show CDR1 as LNHDA and CDR2 as SQIVND (reference sequence). CDR3 protein: CASSAHRGLYNEQFF. DNA of the CDR3: TGTGCCAGTAGTGCCCACAGGGGGCTCTACAATGAGCAGTTCTTC.

The rearrangement joins TRBV29-1 to TRBJ1-1; tentatively, D is TRBD1 (5 bases). Per the germline V gene, CDR1 is SQVTM and CDR2 is ANQGSEA. V lost 3 bases and J lost 1, with 12 bases in between. CDR3 length equals 14 residues. The CDR3, as DNA: TGCAGCGTTGAGGTTAGGGGAAAGAACACTGAAGCTTTCTTT. This translates into CSVEVRGKNTEAFF.

To note about this clone: Other DNA sequences of this sample code for an identical CDR3. This chain joins TRBV5-1 and TRBJ2-5, with TRBD2 matching 12 bases. This CDR3 contains 15 residues. Per the germline V gene, CDR1 is SGHRS and CDR2 is YFSETQ. V was pared by 5 bases and J by 3 bases, with 5 bases of the junction left unmatched. CDR3 nucleotides: TGCGCCAGCAGTTTAGGACTAGCGGGGAAAGAGACCCAGTACTTC. This sequence encodes CASSLGLAGKETQYF.

V usage is TRBV5-1 and J usage is TRBJ2-7; D remains unclear. Trimming cost V 0 bases and J 6 bases, with 13 bases left between them. The CDR3 totals 14 residues. Germline CDR1 reads SGHRS; CDR2 reads YFSETQ. The CDR3 DNA follows: TGCGCCAGCAGCTTGGGAGACAACCGTCCCGAGCAGTACTTC. Protein product: CASSLGDNRPEQYF.

The chain uses TRBV10-3 and TRBJ2-5; D is perhaps TRBD1 (5 bases). In germline, CDR1 is ENHRY, CDR2 SYGVKD. The V end lost 10 bases, the J end lost 4 bases, and 16 bases lay between the germline ends. The CDR3 runs to 13 residues. CDR3 DNA sequence: TGTGCCACCAAGGAAGGTGGGGCAGAGACCCAGTACTTC. Its translation: CATKEGGAETQYF.

This clone was detected once. The chain has TRBV4-1 and TRBJ2-7, with 7 bases identical to TRBD1. Germline values: CDR1 MGHRA, CDR2 YSYEKL. V was pared by 3 bases and J by 3 bases, with 8 bases of the junction left unmatched. The CDR3 sequence is 15 residues long. For the CDR3, the DNA is TGCGCCAGCAGCCACGACGAGAGGGACAGCTACGAGCAGTACTTC. It codes for CASSHDERDSYEQYF.

The rearrangement links TRBV6-1 to TRBJ2-7; D is uncertain. CDR3 length: 12 residues. Trimming removed 4 bases at V and 3 bases at J, with 7 bases between. Germline-derived CDR1 and CDR2 are MNHNS and SASEGT. This CDR3 is CASSARGYEQYF. The DNA of the CDR3 is TGTGCCAGCAGTGCGCGAGGCTACGAGCAGTACTTC.

V and J are TRBV4-2 and TRBJ1-2; 10 bases match TRBD1. Germline V gives CDR1 LGHNA, CDR2 YNFKEQ. This CDR3 region has 17 residues. The junction had 10 bases not matched to a gene; V was cut back by 3 bases and J by 3 bases. The CDR3 sequence: CASSHSRGQGTHYGYTF. CDR3 nucleotide sequence: TGTGCCAGCAGCCATTCACGGGGACAGGGGACGCACTATGGCTACACCTTC.

In this sample, this clone turned up once. V usage is TRBV6-5 and J usage is TRBJ1-1; D is possibly TRBD1 (5 bases). This CDR3 has 12 amino acids. Germline CDR1 is MNHEY and CDR2 is SVGAGI. Trimming shortened V by 3 bases and J by 7 bases, and 9 bases separated the two germline ends. This CDR3 is CASSYGGVEAFF. The CDR3 DNA follows: TGTGCCAGCAGTTATGGAGGGGTTGAAGCTTTCTTT.

This clone was seen more than once but under ten times. V gene TRBV19 combines with J gene TRBJ1-2; perhaps TRBD1 as D (5 bases). Germline V gene data show CDR1 as LNHDA and CDR2 as SQIVND (reference sequence). This CDR3 spans 15 amino acids. The CDR3 nucleotides read TGTGTCCCCTTCGCCCAGGGATCAACTAACTATGGCTACACCTTC. Encoded protein: CVPFAQGSTNYGYTF.

The chain combines TRBV5-4 with TRBJ2-1, with D maybe TRBD1 (6 bases). Between the trimmed V and J ends, which lost 4 bases and 8 bases, there was a span of 16 bases. The CDR3 runs to 14 residues. Germline CDR1 is SGHNT and CDR2 is YYREEE (reference sequence). CDR3 sequence reads: CASSTIGGRDEQFF. The CDR3 coding sequence is TGTGCCAGCAGCACTATAGGGGGTCGGGATGAGCAGTTCTTC. The full variable domain, with the rest looked up from reference TRBV5-4 and TRBJ2-1, is ETGVTQSPTHLIKTRGQQVTLRCSSQSGHNTVSWYQQALGQGPQFIFQYYREEENGRGNFPPRFSGLQFPNYSSELNVNALELDDSALYLCASSTIGGRDEQFFGPGTRLTVL.

The V and J genes are TRBV19 and TRBJ1-2, with 11 bases lining up with TRBD1. The CDR3 is made up of 16 amino acids. The germline V gene encodes CDR1 LNHDA and CDR2 SQIVND (reference sequence). V shed 3 bases, J shed 2 bases, and the junction held 5 bases outside the gene matches. DNA of the CDR3: TGTGCCAGTAGTATCAAGGGACAGGGGGGCAACTATGGCTACACCTTC. Residues: CASSIKGQGGNYGYTF.

A few counts support this clone. The V and J genes are TRBV19 and TRBJ2-7; 10 bases map to TRBD1. Germline V lookup: CDR1 LNHDA, CDR2 SQIVND (reference sequence). This CDR3 has 16 amino acids. V lost 7 bases and J lost 4; bases outside the gene matches: 13. CDR3 in DNA: TGTGCCAGTACCCCCAGCCCGACAGGGGGCAGGTACGAGCAGTACTTC. Amino acids: CASTPSPTGGRYEQYF.

The chain links TRBV7-8 to TRBJ1-4, with D possibly TRBD1 on 5 matching bases. From germline, CDR1 is SGHVS and CDR2 FQNEAQ. Trimming pared 1 base from V and 0 bases from J, leaving 12 bases between. The CDR3 spans 17 residues. The DNA for the CDR3 is TGTGCCAGCAGCTTAGTCCCAGGGTCTCCAACTAATGAAAAACTGTTTTTT. The encoded protein is CASSLVPGSPTNEKLFF.

The chain links TRBV28 to TRBJ2-7, with D possibly TRBD1 on 6 matching bases. V was shortened by 7 bases and J by 4 bases, with 11 bases between the two germline ends. The CDR3 has 12 residues. From germline, CDR1 is MDHEN and CDR2 SYDVKM. The CDR3 region has the DNA TGTGCCAGCAAGACAGGAAAATACGAGCAGTACTTC. This sequence encodes CASKTGKYEQYF.

The rearrangement joins TRBV11-2 to TRBJ2-7; weak D call: TRBD1 (6 bases). V lost 2 bases and J 2 bases, leaving 16 bases between the germline ends. Germline CDR1 SGHAT, CDR2 FQNNGV. CDR3 length: 16 amino acids. The CDR3 protein is CASSLYARGTTYEQYF. In nucleotides, the CDR3 is TGTGCCAGCAGCTTATATGCGCGTGGGACAACCTACGAGCAGTACTTC.

The DNA of the CDR3 is TGCGCCAGCAGCTTGGTGTCAGGGGTGGTAAATTCACCCCTCCACTTT. Translating gives CASSLVSGVVNSPLHF. The chain employs TRBV5-1 and TRBJ1-6, with a possible D match to TRBD1 (6 bases). Trimming pared 0 bases from V and 7 bases from J, leaving 14 bases between. Germline V gene data show CDR1 as SGHRS and CDR2 as YFSETQ. This CDR3 is 16 amino acids long.

The chain combines TRBV6-6 with TRBJ1-6; D unclear. The germline V gene has CDR1 MNHNY and CDR2 SVGAGI (reference sequence). CDR3 length: 14 amino acids. The V and J ends lost 2 bases and 14 bases respectively, with 16 bases between them. In nucleotides, the CDR3 is TGTGCCAGCAGTTACGGGGAGGGCGGTTCGGCCCTCCACTTT. Translated: CASSYGEGGSALHF.

This sequence joins TRBV10-1 and TRBJ2-7; TRBD1 is a possible D gene (6 bases). The CDR3 runs to 14 residues. Per germline, CDR1 WNHNN and CDR2 SYGVQD (reference sequence). V was trimmed by 6 bases and J by 1 base, leaving 13 bases between them. CDR3 in DNA: TGCGCCAGCAGCGAAGGACAGAATTCCTACGAGCAGTACTTC. Translating gives CASSEGQNSYEQYF.

This clone is a singleton in its sample. The chain carries TRBV19 and TRBJ2-7, with D tentatively TRBD1 (6 bases). Trimming took 0 bases from V and 4 from J, leaving 13 bases between them. There are 15 residues in the CDR3. Germline-derived CDR1 and CDR2 are LNHDA and SQIVND (reference sequence). CDR3 amino acids: CASSIDNRARYEQYF. The CDR3 nucleotides are TGTGCCAGTAGTATAGATAACAGGGCACGATACGAGCAGTACTTC. The full variable domain, in which reference TRBV19 and TRBJ2-7 provide the parts outside the CDR3, is DGGITQSPKYLFRKEGQNVTLSCEQNLNHDAMYWYRQDPGQGLRLIYYSQIVNDFQKGDIAEGYSVSREKKESFPLTVTSAQKNPTAFYLCASSIDNRARYEQYFGPGTRLTVT.

CDR3 nucleotide sequence: TGTGCCAGCAGCTTAAGGGTAGGGAGCTCCTACAATGAGCAGTTCTTC. It yields the protein CASSLRVGSSYNEQFF. This chain joins TRBV7-3 and TRBJ2-1, with D tentatively TRBD2 (5 bases). The germline V gene has CDR1 SGHTA and CDR2 FQGTGA. The CDR3 has 16 amino acids. Between the trimmed V and J ends, which lost 1 base and 0 bases, there was a span of 10 bases.

The J gene is TRBJ1-1, the V gene TRBV19; 8 bases align to TRBD1. The CDR3 has 14 amino acids. Germline V gene lookup returns CDR1 LNHDA and CDR2 SQIVND (reference sequence). V was clipped by 0 bases and J by 3 bases; unmatched bases: 0. Here the CDR3 reads CASSIEQGDTEAFF. Written as DNA, the CDR3 is TGTGCCAGTAGTATAGAACAGGGGGACACTGAAGCTTTCTTT.